This T cell receptor (beta chain) was documented in a study of monozygotic twins with inflammatory bowel disease (dated by TCRdb to about 2019). Context from the whole study: The complete study included approximately 28 monozygotic twin pairs: 19 IBD-discordant Danish pairs and nine German pairs, of which four were IBD-concordant and five were IBD-discordant. Each individual had, on average, about 151 000 unique TCRalpha sequences and 181 000 unique TCRbeta sequences available for analysis. The search for disease-associated traits relied mainly on comparing, within discordant pairs, IBD patients with their genetically identical healthy co-twins.

Remarks on this clonotype: The target of this receptor is not known.

The library was built by means of 5' RACE. Each TCR library was prepared from around 3,400 ng of total RNA. For each sample, cDNA was synthesized in eight separate reactions using SMARTScribe reverse transcriptase. During cDNA synthesis, unique molecular identifiers containing a 6-nucleotide sample barcode were introduced by template switching. Amplification of TCRalpha and TCRbeta cDNA involved two nested PCRs of 16 and 9 cycles, and each PCR was followed by bead purification. Before amplification, cDNA was treated with uracil DNA-glycosylase and purified using the QIAquick PCR purification kit. In the second PCR, Illumina TruSeq-compatible adapters and sample-specific barcodes were added. Library quality and concentration were assessed using TapeStation and Qubit, and roughly 5.5 ng of each library was pooled. Sequencing of the pooled libraries was done on an Illumina HiSeq2500 single-index Rapid Run using custom sequencing primers and 2 x 100 bp reads. The authors' analysis ran thus. PCR and sequencing errors were corrected by UMI-based consensus assembly using MiGEC version 1.2.6. V(D)J alignment, clonotype assembly and CDR3 extraction were performed with MiXCR version 2.1.1. To normalise gene usage, clonotype sharing and MAIT/NKT TCR abundance, the analysis used the top 1000, 10 000 and 20 000 clonotypes per sample. After downsampling to 27 000 UMIs, diversity was calculated as the inverse Simpson index using the vegan R package. Paired Mann-Whitney U tests were applied to discordant twin pairs, and Benjamini-Hochberg correction was used for multiple testing. TCRdb reprocessed the sequencing reads and holds a single record per CDR3 protein sequence, with no DNA. TCRdb assigned the V and J calls; the authors' analysis was not used. The sample table on file contains 200,000 to 250,000 distinct CDR3 sequences. The ten largest clonotypes hold 1.5% to 2% of the sample.

CDR3 length: 16 amino acids, cysteine to phenylalanine. The DNA is unrecorded. CDR1 and CDR2, looked up from the germline V gene, are SGHTA and FQGNSA. Results the study describes overall, beyond this receptor: Distinction between different T cell subtypes could not be achieved in the analysis. IBD patients had lower TCRbeta repertoire diversity, measured by the inverse Simpson index, than their healthy co-twins. Background noise and inter-individual variability may have been introduced into the repertoires by the differing immunosuppressive treatments among patients. Concordant and discordant twins showed no difference in repertoire similarity, possibly because of limited statistical power. The results gave no support for a single strong signal or clonotype linked to IBD. Fewer clonotypes were shared with other individuals by IBD patients than by healthy twins, most markedly in patients showing signs of disease activity.

From each donor, a roughly 2.7 ml peripheral blood sample was drawn into PAXgene tubes and stored at -80 degrees C. Without any T cell sorting, total RNA was extracted from whole blood using the PAXgene blood miRNA kit on an automated QIAcube. Peripheral blood from monozygotic twin pairs, either concordant or discordant for inflammatory bowel disease, underwent deep TCRalpha and TCRbeta repertoire profiling that used unique molecular barcoding. For every twin pair, smoking habits were documented, and each individual was categorised as a current, former or never smoker. The rearrangement joined TRBV7-2 to TRBJ2-5; TCRdb proposes TRBD2, but this gene call is untestable without DNA. Sequencing was carried out using blood. The origin of this receptor is a human donor with ulcerative colitis or Crohn's disease, or a healthy co-twin of an affected twin (not recorded which). The CDR3 region: CASSLRSTGGQETQYF. Reference TRBV7-2 and TRBJ2-5 genes cover what lies past the CDR3, so the full variable domain is GAGVSQSPSNKVTEKGKDVELRCDPISGHTALYWYRQSLGQGLEFLIYFQGNSAPDKSGLPSDRFSAERTGGSVSTLTIQRTQQEDSAVYLCASSLRSTGGQETQYFGPGTRLLVL.